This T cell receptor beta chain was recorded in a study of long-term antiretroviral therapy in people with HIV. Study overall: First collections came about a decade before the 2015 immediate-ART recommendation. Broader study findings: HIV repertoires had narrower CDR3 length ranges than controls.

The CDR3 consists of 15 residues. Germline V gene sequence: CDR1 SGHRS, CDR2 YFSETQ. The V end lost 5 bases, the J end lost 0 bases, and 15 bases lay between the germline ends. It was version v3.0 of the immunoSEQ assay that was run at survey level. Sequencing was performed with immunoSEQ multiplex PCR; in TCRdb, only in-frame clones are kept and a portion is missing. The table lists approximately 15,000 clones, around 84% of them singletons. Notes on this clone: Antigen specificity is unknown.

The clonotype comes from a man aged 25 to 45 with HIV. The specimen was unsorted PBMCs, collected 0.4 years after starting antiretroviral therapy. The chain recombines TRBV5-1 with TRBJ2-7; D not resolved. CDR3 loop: CASRKMAARSYEQYF. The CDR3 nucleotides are TGCGCCAGCAGAAAGATGGCGGCACGCTCCTACGAGCAGTACTTC.